This T cell receptor beta chain appears in the sequencing data of a study of blood T cell repertoires in COVID-19. Turning to the study itself: PBMCs, B-cell-depleted T cells, or T cells provided the cDNA or gDNA that made up the material.

Across 20 to 25 US areas, participants ranged in age from about 18 to 90 years. Participants' reported clinical history set cohort assignment. In the original workflow: Quantification of nucleated cells was approximated via reference gene primer amplification. Clones were read by immunoSEQ multiplex PCR, and TCRdb kept only the in-frame ones, dropping some. The DNA was the basis for D and trimming; V, J and clone size are from that table. Among roughly 300,000 clones listed, approximately 83% were seen once. The J segment lost 1 base and the V segment lost 5 bases, leaving 9 bases of the junction unmatched. Germline CDR1 and CDR2: SGHTA and FQGNSA. This CDR3 comprises 16 residues.

The sample was PBMCs or T cells enriched from blood (not recorded which). The TCR sequence derives from a middle-aged woman with acute COVID-19. V and J are TRBV7-2 and TRBJ2-5; 8 nucleotides line up with TRBD2. CDR3 sequence reads: CASSPRSGSRQETQYF. The CDR3 nucleotides are TGTGCCAGCAGCCCCCGAAGCGGGAGTCGCCAAGAGACCCAGTACTTC.